This T cell receptor beta chain originates from a study of CD8+ T cells in alopecia areata. The overall study: Tofacitinib administration persisted for 6 to 18 months, succeeded by 6 months off drug. Using the percentage of affected scalp area, treated patients' severity was scored. The study's findings and limits: Higher clonality than in normal scalp was seen in lesional scalp, especially alopecia totalis/universalis. Patients displayed less clarity in TCR sharing than mice, a finding possibly related to HLA.

After isolation, RNA underwent reverse transcription to generate cDNA as the sequencing template. TCRdb's table, derived via immunoSEQ multiplex PCR, lists solely in-frame clones and lacks some. The sample lists more than 90,000 clones; 50% to 75% were seen once. The CDR3 runs 15 residues. Germline V gives CDR1 SGHDT, CDR2 YYEEEE. V was clipped by 2 bases and J by 3 bases, with 14 bases between them. Treatment defined: oral pan-JAK inhibitor, 5-10 mg twice daily. Details on this clone: Its cognate antigen is unknown.

The chain carries TRBV5-6 and TRBJ2-5, with D perhaps matching TRBD2 (5 bases). This sample comprised CD8+ T cells sorted from blood, obtained at week 4, from a patient treated with tofacitinib. The TCR originated in a human donor with alopecia areata. The CDR3 DNA reads as TGTGCCAGCAGCTTACACGGACTGGAAGAAGAGACCCAGTACTTC. Translating gives CASSLHGLEEETQYF. Full variable domain (outside the CDR3, taken from reference TRBV5-6 and TRBJ2-5): DAGVTQSPTHLIKTRGQQVTLRCSPKSGHDTVSWYQQALGQGPQFIFQYYEEEERQRGNFPDRFSGHQFPNYSSELNVNALLLGDSALYLCASSLHGLEEETQYFGPGTRLLVL.